This T cell receptor beta chain was recorded in a study of T cell repertoires in cytomegalovirus infection. Study-wide background: Researchers turned to recently identified HLA-C-restricted CMV epitopes as well as well-studied HLA-B-restricted ones. From public TCR beta signatures came an indication of both CMV infection and matching HLA type.

The CDR3 has 16 residues. The ends were cut back, 3 bases at V and 4 bases at J, with 15 bases in the middle. Germline-derived CDR1 and CDR2 are KGHDR and SFDVKD. Whole-study findings and limits: It was HLA-C-restricted CMV-specific TCR beta clonotypes that dominated the response ex vivo.

TCRdb analysed the reads with MiXCR anew, one entry per CDR3 protein. The table has about 350,000 distinct CDR3 sequences, approximately 35% seen once. With regard to this clonotype: No antigen is known for it.

This sequence was found in a human donor in good health (CMV status not recorded). Some clones in this sample may be carry-over from other donors' samples. The specimen comprised cultured PBMCs, sampled from culture after CMV antigen stimulation. This chain connects TRBV24-1 to TRBJ2-1, with D maybe TRBD2 (6 bases). The CDR3 spells CATSDTRGTYYNEQFF. Here the CDR3 DNA reads TGTGCCACCAGTGATACCCGCGGGACCTATTACAATGAGCAGTTCTTC.